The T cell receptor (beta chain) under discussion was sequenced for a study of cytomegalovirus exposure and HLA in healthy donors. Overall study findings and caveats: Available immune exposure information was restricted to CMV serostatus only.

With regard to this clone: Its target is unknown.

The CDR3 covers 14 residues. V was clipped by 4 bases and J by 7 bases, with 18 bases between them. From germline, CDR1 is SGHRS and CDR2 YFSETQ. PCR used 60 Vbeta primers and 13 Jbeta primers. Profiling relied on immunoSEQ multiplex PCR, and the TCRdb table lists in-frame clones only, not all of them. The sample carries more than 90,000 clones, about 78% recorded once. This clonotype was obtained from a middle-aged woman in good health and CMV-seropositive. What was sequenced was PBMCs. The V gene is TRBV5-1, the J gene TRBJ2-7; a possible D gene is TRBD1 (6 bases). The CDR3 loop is CASSQGQGPGEQYF. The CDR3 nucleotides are TGCGCCAGCAGCCAAGGGCAGGGGCCTGGGGAGCAGTACTTC.